Presented here are 12 T cell receptor beta chains from one specimen sequenced in a study of blood T cells in healthy people across ages. The second PCR ran about 6 to 12 cycles with a sample-barcoded 5' primer and J-beta primers. In TCRdb, the 5' RACE reads were re-called with MiXCR into one record per CDR3 protein. This table holds approximately 1,700,000 distinct CDR3 sequences, about two fifths found once. Sequencing was performed on blood. These receptor sequences come from a human donor in good health.

The chain joins TRBV2 to TRBJ1-5; 7 bases map to TRBD1. Per the germline V gene, CDR1 is SNHLY and CDR2 is FYNNEI. The J segment lost 9 bases and the V segment lost 10 bases, leaving 9 bases of the junction unmatched. This CDR3 contains 12 residues. The CDR3 is CANSLHRGPQHF. The CDR3 DNA is TGTGCCAACAGCCTACACAGGGGGCCCCAGCATTTT.

This clonotype was detected only a few times. The DNA of the CDR3 is TGTGCCAGCAGCTGGGGGGGAAGATACAATGAGCAGTTCTTC. Translating it yields CASSWGGRYNEQFF. The chain links TRBV5-6 to TRBJ2-1; TRBD2 agrees at 7 bases. Germline V gene sequence: CDR1 SGHDT, CDR2 YYEEEE. The CDR3 runs to 14 residues. J was trimmed by 4 bases and V by 3 bases; bases with no gene match: 4.

The chain links TRBV20-1 to TRBJ2-2; 10 bases fit TRBD1. Per germline, CDR1 DFQATT and CDR2 SNEGSKA (reference sequence). Germline trimming cut 0 bases from V and 5 bases from J; bases unmatched to any gene: 6. The CDR3 spans 16 residues. The CDR3 loop reads CSARERTGGLTGELFF. CDR3 nucleotides: TGCAGTGCTAGAGAGAGGACAGGGGGTTTGACCGGGGAGCTGTTTTTT.

The rearrangement links TRBV5-1 to TRBJ2-1, with 7 bases lining up with TRBD1. Germline trimming cut 3 bases from V and 12 bases from J; bases unmatched to any gene: 12. CDR1 is SGHRS, CDR2 YFSETQ, per germline. This CDR3 is 14 amino acids long. CDR3 coding DNA: TGCGCCAGCAGCTCCTTTCTCTCCGGGACAGTGCAGTTCTTC. Its translation: CASSSFLSGTVQFF.

This clonotype was seen a few times. The junction departs from germline at one end; a sequencing error may be responsible. The DNA of the CDR3 is TGTGCCGGCAGTTACTCTCGGGCAGGGGTCGAGCAGTACTTC. Translated: CAGSYSRAGVEQYF. The V gene is TRBV6-5, the J gene TRBJ2-7; TRBD1 might be the D (6 bases). The CDR3 has 14 residues. Per the germline V gene, CDR1 is MNHEY and CDR2 is SVGAGI.

This clonotype was seen many times. V is TRBV11-1 and J is TRBJ2-4, with D tentatively TRBD1 or TRBD2 (5 bases each). V shed 0 bases and J shed 8 bases, with 14 bases lying between them. The CDR3 loop spans 15 amino acids. The germline CDR1 and CDR2 sequences are SGHAT and FQDESV (reference sequence). CDR3: CASSLAPVGGDIQYF. In DNA form, the CDR3 reads TGTGCCAGCAGCTTAGCACCGGTTGGGGGAGACATTCAGTACTTC.

The V gene is TRBV13, the J gene TRBJ2-3, with 11 positions matching TRBD1. The V segment lost 1 base and the J segment 6 bases; nucleotides outside the gene matches: 9. This CDR3 region has 17 residues. Germline CDR1 reads PRHDT; CDR2 reads FYEKMQ (reference sequence). For the CDR3, the DNA is TGTGCCAGCAGCTTAGTCTGGACAGGGGGCTTTTTGGATACGCAGTATTTT. This gives the protein CASSLVWTGGFLDTQYF.

This chain connects TRBV5-1 to TRBJ2-1; D gene ambiguous. The CDR3 runs to 14 residues. CDR1 is SGHRS and CDR2 is YFSETQ in the germline V gene. Trimming stripped 4 bases from V and 3 bases from J, with 11 bases between. CDR3 residues: CASSQSRDYNEQFF. CDR3 nucleotides: TGCGCCAGCAGCCAGAGCCGCGACTACAATGAGCAGTTCTTC.

With respect to this clonotype: The junction differs from germline at one of its ends, possibly a read error. The J gene is TRBJ2-1, the V gene TRBV7-3, with D possibly matching TRBD1 (5 bases). The CDR3 has 13 amino acids. Germline CDR1 is SGHTA and CDR2 is FQGTGA. DNA of the CDR3: TGTGCCAGCAGCTTAGCAGGGAACAATGAGCGGTTCTTC. This gives the protein CASSLAGNNERFF.

This clonotype has only a few counts. The chain recombines TRBV2 with TRBJ2-1; 13 bases are shared with TRBD2. V lost 0 bases and J lost 7; bases outside the gene matches: 3. Looked up from germline, CDR1 is SNHLY and CDR2 is FYNNEI. CDR3 length: 16 amino acids. CDR3 DNA sequence: TGTGCCAGCAGTGAAGCGACTAGCGGGGGGCCAAATGAGCAGTTCTTC. Protein product: CASSEATSGGPNEQFF.

Turning to this clonotype: A much larger clone lies a single base off, so this may be a read error. The CDR3 region is CAAGVVLGGEQYF. CDR3 nucleotide sequence: TGTGCCGCCGGGGTCGTATTAGGTGGCGAGCAGTACTTC. The rearrangement uses TRBV12-3 or TRBV12-4 and TRBJ2-5, with D possibly matching TRBD2 (5 bases). The J call may not be correct, given that the DNA end is closer to TRBJ2-7. The CDR3 covers 13 residues.

The table lists this clonotype with a few counts. The chain has TRBV6-6 and TRBJ2-7, with 9 bases fitting TRBD1. V shed 1 base and J 2 bases; nucleotides not matched to a gene: 9. The germline gives CDR1 MNHNY, CDR2 SVGAGI (reference sequence). There are 17 residues in the CDR3. DNA of the CDR3: TGTGCCAGCAGTTACTTACAGGGGGCGCTTGGACCCTACGAGCAGTACTTC. Residues: CASSYLQGALGPYEQYF.